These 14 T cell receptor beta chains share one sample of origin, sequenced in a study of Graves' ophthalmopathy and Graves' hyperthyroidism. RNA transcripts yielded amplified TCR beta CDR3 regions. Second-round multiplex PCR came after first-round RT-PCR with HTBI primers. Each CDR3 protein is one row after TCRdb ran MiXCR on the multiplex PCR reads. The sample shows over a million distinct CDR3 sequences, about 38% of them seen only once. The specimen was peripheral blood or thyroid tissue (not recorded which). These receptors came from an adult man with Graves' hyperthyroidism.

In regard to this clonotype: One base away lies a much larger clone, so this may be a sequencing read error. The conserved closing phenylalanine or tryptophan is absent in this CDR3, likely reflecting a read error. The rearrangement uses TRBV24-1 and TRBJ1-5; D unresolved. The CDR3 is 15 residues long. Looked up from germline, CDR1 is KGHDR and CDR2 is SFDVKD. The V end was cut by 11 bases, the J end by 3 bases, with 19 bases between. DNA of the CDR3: TGTGCCAGCACCCCCCGAGGGTGGGACAATCAGCCCCAGCATTAT. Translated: CASTPRGWDNQPQHY.

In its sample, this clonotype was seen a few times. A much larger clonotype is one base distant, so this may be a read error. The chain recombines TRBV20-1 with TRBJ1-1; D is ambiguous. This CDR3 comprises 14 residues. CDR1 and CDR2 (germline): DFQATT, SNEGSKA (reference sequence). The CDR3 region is CSAREEVLLTEALF. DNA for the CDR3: TGCAGTGCTAGAGAAGAGGTGCTGCTCACTGAAGCTCTCTTT.

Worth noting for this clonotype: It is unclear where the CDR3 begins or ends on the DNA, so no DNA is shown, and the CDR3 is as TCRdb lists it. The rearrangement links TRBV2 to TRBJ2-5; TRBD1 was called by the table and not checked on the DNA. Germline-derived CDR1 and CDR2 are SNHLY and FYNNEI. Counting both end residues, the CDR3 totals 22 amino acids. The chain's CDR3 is CASSGTGGGSGGYTFGSGTQYF.

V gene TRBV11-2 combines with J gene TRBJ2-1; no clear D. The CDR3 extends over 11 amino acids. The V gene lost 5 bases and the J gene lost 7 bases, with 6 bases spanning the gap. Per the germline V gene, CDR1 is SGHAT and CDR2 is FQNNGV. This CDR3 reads CASSPGNEQFF. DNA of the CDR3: TGTGCCAGCAGCCCTGGGAATGAGCAGTTCTTC. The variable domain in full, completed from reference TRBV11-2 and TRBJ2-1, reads EAGVAQSPRYKIIEKRQSVAFWCNPISGHATLYWYQQILGQGPKLLIQFQNNGVVDDSQLPKDRFSAERLKGVDSTLKIQPAKLEDSAVYLCASSPGNEQFFGPGTRLTVL.

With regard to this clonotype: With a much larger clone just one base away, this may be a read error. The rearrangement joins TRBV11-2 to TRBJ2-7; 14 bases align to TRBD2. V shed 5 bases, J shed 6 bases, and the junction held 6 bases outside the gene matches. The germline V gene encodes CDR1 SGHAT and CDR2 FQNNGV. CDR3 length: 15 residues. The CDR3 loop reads CASSTGTSGSFEQYF. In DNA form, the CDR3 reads TGTGCCAGCAGCACTGGGACTAGCGGGAGCTTCGAGCAGTACTTC. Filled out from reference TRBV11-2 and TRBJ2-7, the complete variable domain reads EAGVAQSPRYKIIEKRQSVAFWCNPISGHATLYWYQQILGQGPKLLIQFQNNGVVDDSQLPKDRFSAERLKGVDSTLKIQPAKLEDSAVYLCASSTGTSGSFEQYFGPGTRLTVT.

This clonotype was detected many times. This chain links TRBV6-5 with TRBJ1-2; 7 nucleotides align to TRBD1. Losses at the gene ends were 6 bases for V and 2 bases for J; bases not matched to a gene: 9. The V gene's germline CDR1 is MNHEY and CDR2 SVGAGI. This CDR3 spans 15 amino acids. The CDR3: CASRLGTAANYGYTF. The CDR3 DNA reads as TGTGCCAGCAGACTCGGGACAGCGGCAAACTATGGCTACACCTTC.

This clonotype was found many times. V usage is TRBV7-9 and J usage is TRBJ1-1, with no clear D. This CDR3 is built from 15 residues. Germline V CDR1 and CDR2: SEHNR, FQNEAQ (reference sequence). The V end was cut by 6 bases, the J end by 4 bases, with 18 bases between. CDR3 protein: CASRLGGAMATEAFF. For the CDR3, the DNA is TGTGCCAGCAGGCTCGGCGGAGCCATGGCCACTGAAGCTTTCTTT.

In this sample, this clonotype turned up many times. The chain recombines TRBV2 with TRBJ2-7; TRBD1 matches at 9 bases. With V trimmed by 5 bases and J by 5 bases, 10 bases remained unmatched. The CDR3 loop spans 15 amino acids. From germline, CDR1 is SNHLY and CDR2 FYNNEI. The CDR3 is CASSKGQGLYHEQYF. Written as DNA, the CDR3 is TGTGCCAGCAGTAAGGGACAGGGTCTTTACCACGAGCAGTACTTC.

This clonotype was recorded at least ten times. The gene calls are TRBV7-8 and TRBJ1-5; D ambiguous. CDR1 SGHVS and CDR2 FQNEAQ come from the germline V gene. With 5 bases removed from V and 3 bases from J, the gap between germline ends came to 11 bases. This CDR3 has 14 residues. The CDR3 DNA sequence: TGTGCCAGCAGCGGGAGGACCTACAATCAGCCCCAGCATTTT. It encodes CASSGRTYNQPQHF.

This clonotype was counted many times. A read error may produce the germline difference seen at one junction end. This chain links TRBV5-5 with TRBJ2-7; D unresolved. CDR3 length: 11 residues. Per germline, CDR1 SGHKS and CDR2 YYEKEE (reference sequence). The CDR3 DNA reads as TGTGCCAGCAGCTCCCATGGGTTTCCCAACTTC. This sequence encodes CASSSHGFPNF.

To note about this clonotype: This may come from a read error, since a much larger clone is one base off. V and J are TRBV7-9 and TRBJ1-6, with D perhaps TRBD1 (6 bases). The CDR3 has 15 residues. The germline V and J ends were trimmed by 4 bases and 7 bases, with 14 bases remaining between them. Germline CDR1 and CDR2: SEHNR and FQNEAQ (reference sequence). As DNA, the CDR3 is TGTGCCAGCAGCTCCCGGACAGATAAGAATTCACCCCTCCACTTT. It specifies CASSSRTDKNSPLHF.

The CDR3 spells CASSVGSDTDYEHF. In DNA, the CDR3 is TGTGCCAGCAGCGTAGGCTCCGATACAGACTACGAGCATTTT. The V gene is TRBV9, the J gene TRBJ1-5; D gene unclear. The CDR3 spans 14 residues. CDR1 SGDLS and CDR2 YYNGEE come from the germline V gene. Trimming stripped 0 bases from V and 14 bases from J, with 18 bases between. Variable domain in full (rest from reference TRBV9 and TRBJ1-5): DSGVTQTPKHLITATGQRVTLRCSPRSGDLSVYWYQQSLDQGLQFLIQYYNGEERAKGNILERFSAQQFPDLHSELNLSSLELGDSALYFCASSVGSDTDYEHFGDGTRLSIL.

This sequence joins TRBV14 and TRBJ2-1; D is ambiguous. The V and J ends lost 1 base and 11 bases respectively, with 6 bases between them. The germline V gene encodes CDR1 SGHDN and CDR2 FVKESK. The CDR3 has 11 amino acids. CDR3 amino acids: CASSQGGKQFF. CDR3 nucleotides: TGTGCCAGCAGCCAAGGGGGTAAGCAGTTCTTC.

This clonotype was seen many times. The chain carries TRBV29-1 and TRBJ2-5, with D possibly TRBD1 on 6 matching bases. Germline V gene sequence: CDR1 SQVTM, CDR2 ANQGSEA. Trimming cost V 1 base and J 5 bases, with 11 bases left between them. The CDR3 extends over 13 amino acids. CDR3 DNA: TGCAGCGTTGAAGGGGACATGTTGGAGACCCAGTACTTC. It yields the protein CSVEGDMLETQYF.